A single T cell receptor beta chain is shown here with its context. Its antigen is unidentified. It was RNA transcripts that yielded the amplified TCR beta CDR3 regions. During a first-round RT-PCR of the TCR CDR3, the HTBI primer set was used. TCRdb called the multiplex PCR reads again in MiXCR, with one record for every CDR3 protein. Here the sample spans 330,000 or so distinct CDR3 sequences, approximately 18% being singletons. Uncontrolled infection, other autoimmune disease, pregnancy or lactation disqualified patients from enrolment. Out of approximately 10 ml of fresh peripheral blood came the PBMCs. This record comes from a study of T cells in Graves' hyperthyroidism and ophthalmopathy. Background on the study: At initial diagnosis, before any treatment had begun, peripheral blood was obtained. Findings of the study overall: Blood held most thyroid clonotypes expanded above 0.001 frequency.

The CDR3 has 14 amino acids. Germline V gene sequence: CDR1 SGHDT, CDR2 YYEEEE. Trimming shortened V by 4 bases and J by 0 bases, and 8 bases separated the two germline ends. Material for sequencing was blood. This clonotype was obtained from a man in his forties or fifties with Graves' ophthalmopathy. The chain joins TRBV5-6 to TRBJ1-3, with D hard to call. For the CDR3, the DNA is TGTGCCAGCAGCCCGACGCGCTCTGGAAACACCATATATTTT. Its protein product is CASSPTRSGNTIYF. Using reference TRBV5-6 and TRBJ1-3 for the parts outside the CDR3, the full variable domain is DAGVTQSPTHLIKTRGQQVTLRCSPKSGHDTVSWYQQALGQGPQFIFQYYEEEERQRGNFPDRFSGHQFPNYSSELNVNALLLGDSALYLCASSPTRSGNTIYFGEGSWLTVV.